These 27 T cell receptor beta chains were sequenced from one sample in a study of T cell repertoires in cytomegalovirus infection. TCRdb reanalysed the reads using MiXCR and keeps one entry per CDR3 protein. This table has roughly 860,000 distinct CDR3 sequences, approximately 29% appearing once. Which antigens these TCRs recognize remains unknown. The sample here was cultured CD8+ T cells from PBMCs, taken from culture after CMV antigen stimulation. Receptor source: a human donor in good health (CMV status not recorded). Some clones in this sample may be carry-over from other donors' samples.

In this sample, this clonotype turned up a few times. The chain employs TRBV5-1 and TRBJ2-7, with 8 bases identical to TRBD1. In germline, CDR1 is SGHRS, CDR2 YFSETQ. With 4 bases clipped from V and 5 bases from J, the junction kept 5 bases outside the gene matches. The CDR3 has 13 amino acids. CDR3 DNA sequence: TGCGCCAGCAGCACCGGGACAGGCGACGAGCAGTACTTC. Translating it yields CASSTGTGDEQYF.

At least ten counts were recorded for this clonotype. The chain uses TRBV20-1 and TRBJ1-2; no firm D call. This CDR3 comprises 14 residues. Germline V gives CDR1 DFQATT, CDR2 SNEGSKA (reference sequence). The V end was cut by 3 bases, the J end by 3 bases, with 14 bases between. CDR3 in amino acids: CSARTWADDYGYTF. CDR3 in DNA: TGCAGTGCTAGGACTTGGGCCGACGACTATGGCTACACCTTC.

This clonotype was seen repeatedly, ten times or more. The rearrangement joins TRBV27 to TRBJ1-2; 8 bases agree with TRBD1. CDR3 length: 13 residues. Germline values: CDR1 MNHEY, CDR2 SMNVEV (reference sequence). Trimming took 7 bases from V and 5 from J; bases not matched to a gene: 6. CDR3 amino acids: CASTGQGGYGYTF. DNA for the CDR3: TGTGCCAGCACCGGACAGGGTGGTTATGGCTACACCTTC.

The CDR3 bases are TGTGCCAGCGGGGGCGGGGCTGAGCAGTTCTTC. Translating it yields CASGGGAEQFF. The chain joins TRBV6-2 or TRBV6-3 to TRBJ2-1; D is tentatively TRBD1 or TRBD2 (6 bases each). With 8 bases removed from V and 9 bases from J, the gap between germline ends came to 11 bases. CDR3 length equals 11 residues. The V gene's germline CDR1 is MNHEY and CDR2 SVGEGT.

The CDR3 DNA is TGTGCCAGCAGTTTAACGCAGGGGCCGAATTCACCCCTCCACTTT. This codes for CASSLTQGPNSPLHF. The gene calls are TRBV12-3 or TRBV12-4 and TRBJ1-6; possibly TRBD1 for D (6 bases). This CDR3 has 15 amino acids. V was pared by 2 bases and J by 7 bases, with 12 bases between.

The chain uses TRBV4-1 and TRBJ2-5, with D possibly matching TRBD1 (5 bases). V lost 3 bases and J 3 bases, leaving 11 bases between the germline ends. CDR1 and CDR2 (germline): MGHRA, YSYEKL. The CDR3 length is 14 residues. Here the CDR3 DNA reads TGCGCCAGCAGCCAGGGCATAGGGGAAGAGACCCAGTACTTC. As protein: CASSQGIGEETQYF.

This clonotype came up a few times. The chain carries TRBV7-9 and TRBJ2-1, with 10 bases lining up with TRBD1. This CDR3 comprises 15 residues. Germline-derived CDR1 and CDR2 are SEHNR and FQNEAQ (reference sequence). V shed 5 bases and J 8 bases; nucleotides not matched to a gene: 9. CDR3 in DNA: TGTGCCAGCAGCCTGGGACAGGGGCCCATGTATGAGCAGTTCTTC. Translated: CASSLGQGPMYEQFF.

The V gene is TRBV7-6, the J gene TRBJ2-2; TRBD1 matches 7 bases. Per germline, CDR1 SGHVS and CDR2 FNYEAQ. The ends lost 2 bases at V and 0 bases at J; junction bases unmatched: 6. This CDR3 spans 17 amino acids. The CDR3 bases are TGTGCCAGCAGCTTATGGGCAGGGACAGCGAACACCGGGGAGCTGTTTTTT. Its translation is CASSLWAGTANTGELFF.

This clonotype has only a few counts. The chain joins TRBV27 to TRBJ2-7; no firm D call. The germline CDR1 and CDR2 sequences are MNHEY and SMNVEV (reference sequence). The ends were cut back, 5 bases at V and 0 bases at J, with 11 bases in the middle. The CDR3 is 14 amino acids. CDR3 amino acids: CASSTYMGSYEQYF. The CDR3 coding sequence is TGTGCCAGCAGTACCTATATGGGCTCCTACGAGCAGTACTTC.

The genes are TRBV7-6 and TRBJ2-3; 7 nucleotides line up with TRBD1. The CDR3 contains 14 residues. Germline CDR1 SGHVS, CDR2 FNYEAQ. The ends lost 6 bases at V and 2 bases at J; junction bases unmatched: 5. In nucleotides, the CDR3 is TGTGCCAGCAGTCAGGACAGGACCACAGATACGCAGTATTTT. As protein: CASSQDRTTDTQYF.

This clonotype was seen a handful of times. The chain has TRBV11-2 and TRBJ1-1; no definite D call. The germline CDR1 and CDR2 sequences are SGHAT and FQNNGV. This CDR3 contains 16 residues. V was pared by 5 bases and J by 3 bases, with 19 bases between. The CDR3: CASSPYPVKADTEAFF. The CDR3 DNA sequence: TGTGCCAGCAGCCCCTATCCGGTTAAGGCTGACACTGAAGCTTTCTTT.

This clonotype turned up a few times. The chain couples TRBV20-1 to TRBJ2-7, with a tentative D call TRBD2 (5 bases). Germline lookup yields CDR1 DFQATT and CDR2 SNEGSKA (reference sequence). Trimming took 2 bases from V and 3 from J, leaving 11 bases between them. This CDR3 has 13 residues. The CDR3 nucleotides are TGCAGTGCTAGACCCGGGAATTTCTACGAGCAGTACTTC. It translates to CSARPGNFYEQYF.

V and J are TRBV20-1 and TRBJ1-1; no clear D. Germline values: CDR1 DFQATT, CDR2 SNEGSKA (reference sequence). This CDR3 has 15 amino acids. V was pared by 3 bases and J by 3 bases, with 17 bases between. CDR3 loop: CSARVTSLTDTEAFF. For the CDR3, the DNA is TGCAGTGCTAGGGTTACAAGTTTGACGGACACTGAAGCTTTCTTT.

In DNA, the CDR3 is TGTGCCAGCAGTTACACAGAGAACACCGGGGAGCTGTTTTTT. Translating gives CASSYTENTGELFF. This rearrangement joins TRBV6-5 to TRBJ2-2; D not certain. The germline V gene encodes CDR1 MNHEY and CDR2 SVGAGI. The CDR3 is 14 residues long. The V end was cut by 2 bases, the J end by 1 base, with 5 bases between.

This clonotype appeared many times. The genes are TRBV6-1 and TRBJ2-1, with D perhaps TRBD1 (6 bases). Germline loops: CDR1 MNHNS, CDR2 SASEGT. The CDR3 loop spans 15 amino acids. The germline V and J ends were trimmed by 5 bases and 0 bases, with 11 bases remaining between them. CDR3 protein: CASSPGHSSYNEQFF. In DNA form, the CDR3 reads TGTGCCAGCAGTCCGGGACACAGCTCCTACAATGAGCAGTTCTTC.

V usage is TRBV6-2 or TRBV6-3 and J usage is TRBJ2-2, with no clear D. Germline-derived CDR1 and CDR2 are MNHEY and SVGEGT. This CDR3 contains 17 residues. V was pared by 6 bases and J by 0 bases, with 17 bases between. The DNA of the CDR3 is TGTGCCAGCAGCCCTCCGACGATCTCTACGAACACCGGGGAGCTGTTTTTT. Translating gives CASSPPTISTNTGELFF.

This clonotype was counted a few times. The chain has TRBV15 and TRBJ2-3; 8 bases match TRBD2. From germline, CDR1 is LNHNV and CDR2 YYDKDF (reference sequence). J gave up 1 base and V 8 bases, and 23 bases lay outside the gene matches. This CDR3 has 20 residues. CDR3 sequence: CATDIFDPRGAYFGTDTQYF. CDR3 DNA sequence: TGTGCCACCGACATTTTTGACCCGCGGGGGGCCTATTTTGGCACAGATACGCAGTATTTT. Looking up the rest from reference TRBV15 and TRBJ2-3 gives the full variable domain: DAMVIQNPRYQVTQFGKPVTLSCSQTLNHNVMYWYQQKSSQAPKLLFHYYDKDFNNEADTPDNFQSRRPNTSFCFLDIRSPGLGDTAMYLCATDIFDPRGAYFGTDTQYFGPGTRLTVL.

Many counts were recorded for this clonotype. The chain couples TRBV7-9 to TRBJ2-1; 13 bases are shared with TRBD2. Unmatched junction bases numbered 4, after V lost 4 bases and J lost 10 bases. CDR1 is SEHNR, CDR2 FQNEAQ, per germline (reference sequence). This CDR3 is 14 amino acids long. The CDR3: CASSSGLAGFEQFF. CDR3 sequence (DNA): TGTGCCAGCAGCTCGGGACTAGCGGGGTTCGAGCAGTTCTTC.

The table lists this clonotype with a few counts. This chain links TRBV7-9 with TRBJ1-5, with TRBD1 identical over 7 bases. Germline V lookup: CDR1 SEHNR, CDR2 FQNEAQ (reference sequence). The ends lost 3 bases at V and 3 bases at J; junction bases unmatched: 5. This CDR3 contains 15 residues. In DNA, the CDR3 is TGTGCCAGCAGCTTGGGGGGACAGTCCAATCAGCCCCAGCATTTT. Its translation is CASSLGGQSNQPQHF.

This clonotype was detected a few times. The chain employs TRBV4-1 and TRBJ2-7; D not resolved. The V end was cut by 0 bases, the J end by 3 bases, with 9 bases between. From germline, CDR1 is MGHRA and CDR2 YSYEKL. The CDR3 consists of 14 residues. As DNA, the CDR3 is TGCGCCAGCAGCCAAGATCCGTCCTACTACGAGCAGTACTTC. Amino acids: CASSQDPSYYEQYF.

This clonotype was found a few times. One end of the junction is discordant with germline, which a read error may explain. This sequence joins TRBV7-7 and TRBJ2-1, with TRBD2 matching over 12 bases. The CDR3 has 16 residues. Germline V CDR1 and CDR2: SSHAT, FNYEAQ (reference sequence). In nucleotides, the CDR3 is TGTGCTAGCAGCGCTAGCGGGGGGGCGCGCTACAATGAGCAGTTCTTC. Translating it yields CASSASGGARYNEQFF.

This clonotype was detected a few times. The V call is TRBV7-2, the J call TRBJ1-2; D is perhaps TRBD1 (6 bases). Germline V gene sequence: CDR1 SGHTA, CDR2 FQGNSA. The CDR3 is 15 residues long. V dropped 7 bases and J dropped 6 bases, with 21 bases sitting between them. CDR3 loop: CASTELGGRGDGYTF. The DNA of the CDR3 is TGTGCCAGCACTGAACTGGGAGGCAGGGGAGATGGCTACACCTTC.

The V and J genes are TRBV7-6 and TRBJ1-3; tentative D call: TRBD1 (6 bases). Looked up from germline, CDR1 is SGHVS and CDR2 is FNYEAQ. V was clipped by 3 bases and J by 0 bases, with 21 bases between them. CDR3 length: 19 residues. CDR3 residues: CASSFAAIQGFSSGNTIYF. The CDR3 region has the DNA TGTGCCAGCAGCTTCGCGGCTATACAGGGTTTCAGCTCTGGAAACACCATATATTTT.

This clonotype occurred a few times. This chain connects TRBV19 to TRBJ1-1; D possibly corresponds to TRBD1 (6 bases). The CDR3 totals 15 residues. The germline V and J ends were trimmed by 4 bases and 4 bases, with 16 bases remaining between them. Germline V gene sequence: CDR1 LNHDA, CDR2 SQIVND (reference sequence). The CDR3 bases are TGTGCCAGTAGTACAGCATCTGCAGGGGCCACTGAAGCTTTCTTT. Residues: CASSTASAGATEAFF.

This rearrangement joins TRBV9 to TRBJ1-5; a possible D gene is TRBD1 (5 bases). The CDR3 loop spans 17 amino acids. The germline gives CDR1 SGDLS, CDR2 YYNGEE. V lost 0 bases and J 0 bases, leaving 13 bases between the germline ends. The CDR3 loop reads CASSVETDIYSNQPQHF. CDR3 coding DNA: TGTGCCAGCAGCGTAGAGACAGACATATATAGCAATCAGCCCCAGCATTTT.

Worth noting for this clonotype: With a much larger clone just one base away, this may be a read error. This chain connects TRBV12-3 or TRBV12-4 to TRBJ1-1; 7 positions match TRBD1. The CDR3 runs 14 residues. The CDR3 DNA sequence: TGTGTCAGCAGTACAGGGGAGGCTGGCACTGAAGCTTTCTTT. Its protein product is CVSSTGEAGTEAFF.

The chain couples TRBV13 to TRBJ2-5; no reliable D call. V was trimmed by 5 bases and J by 4 bases, leaving 14 bases between them. CDR1 PRHDT and CDR2 FYEKMQ come from the germline V gene (reference sequence). The CDR3 runs to 14 residues. The CDR3 sequence: CASSPTPSPETQYF. CDR3 bases: TGTGCCAGCAGCCCTACTCCCAGTCCAGAGACCCAGTACTTC.